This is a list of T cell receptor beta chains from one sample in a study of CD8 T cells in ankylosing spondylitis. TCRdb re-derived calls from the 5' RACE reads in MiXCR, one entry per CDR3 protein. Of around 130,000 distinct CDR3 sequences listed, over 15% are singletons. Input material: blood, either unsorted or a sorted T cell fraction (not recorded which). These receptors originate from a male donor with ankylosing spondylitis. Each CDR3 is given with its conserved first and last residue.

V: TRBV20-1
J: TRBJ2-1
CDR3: CSARVLGSSYNEQFF

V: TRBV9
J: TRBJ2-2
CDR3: CASSAYQGGTGELFF

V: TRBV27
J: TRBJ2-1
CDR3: CASSNLAGGDEQFF

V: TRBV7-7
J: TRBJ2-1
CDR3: CASIRLETGPGLAQFSSYNEQFF

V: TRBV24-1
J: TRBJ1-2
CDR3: CATSDLSGGYTF

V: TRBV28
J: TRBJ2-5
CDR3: CASSRSRGQETQYF

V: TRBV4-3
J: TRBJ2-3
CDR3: CASSQDRGGLGTDTQYF

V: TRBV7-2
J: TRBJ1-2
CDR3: CASSRTGTYGYTF

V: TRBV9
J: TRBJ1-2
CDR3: CASSVRDGANYGYTF

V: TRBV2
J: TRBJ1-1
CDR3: CAPTRENTEAFF

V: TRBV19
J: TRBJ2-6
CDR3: CASRSGANVLTF

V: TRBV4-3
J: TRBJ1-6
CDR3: CASSQGSGHFNSPLHF

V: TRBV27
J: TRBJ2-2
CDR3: CASRLGLPGELFF

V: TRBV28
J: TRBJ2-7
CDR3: CASSLVQGVEQYF

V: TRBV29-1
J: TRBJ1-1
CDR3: CSDLGQGGNTEAFF

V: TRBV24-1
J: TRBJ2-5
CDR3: CATSDLAWGSPGMETQYF

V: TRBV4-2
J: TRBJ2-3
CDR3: CASSQVDGTSGLYDSNTQYF

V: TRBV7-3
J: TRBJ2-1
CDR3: CASSLNGGGGNEQFF

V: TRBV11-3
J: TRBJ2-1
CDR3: CASSSRLYNEQFF

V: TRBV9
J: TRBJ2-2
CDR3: CASSPPSEFGELFF

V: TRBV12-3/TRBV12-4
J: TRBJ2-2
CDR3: CASSHRGRRGELFF

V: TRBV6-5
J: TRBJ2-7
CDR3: CASSYFSGNNYEQYF

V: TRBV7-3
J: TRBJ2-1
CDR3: CASSVASGRASYNEQFF

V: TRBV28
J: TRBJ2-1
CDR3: CASGGGNYNEQFF

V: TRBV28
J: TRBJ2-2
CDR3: CASSVRPNTGELFF

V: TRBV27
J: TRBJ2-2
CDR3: CASSPTSGTWTGELFF

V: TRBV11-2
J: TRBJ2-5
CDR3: CASSGQAEGTQYF

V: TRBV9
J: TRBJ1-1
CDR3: CASSAPTGGENTEAFF

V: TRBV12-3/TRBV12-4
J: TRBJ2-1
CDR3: CASGFAAHEQFF

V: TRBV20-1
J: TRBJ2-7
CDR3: CSARPGSTYEQYF

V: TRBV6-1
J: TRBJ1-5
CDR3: CASSARALLRSYSNQPQHF

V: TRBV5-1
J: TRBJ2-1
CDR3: CASSPRREGRFNEQFF

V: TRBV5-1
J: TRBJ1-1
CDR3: CASSPTLGGPEAFF

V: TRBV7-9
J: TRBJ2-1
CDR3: CASSHNSLSSYNEQFF

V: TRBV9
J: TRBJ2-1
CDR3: CASSETGRSEQFF

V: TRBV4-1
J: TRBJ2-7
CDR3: CASSQDPAGGEQYF

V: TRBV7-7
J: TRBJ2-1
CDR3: CASSLSTVPYNEQFF

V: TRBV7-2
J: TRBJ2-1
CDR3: CASSLNLGLAGDEQFF

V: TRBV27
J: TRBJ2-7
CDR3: CASSTLAESYEQYF

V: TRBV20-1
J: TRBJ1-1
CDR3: CSARNTGPNTEAFF

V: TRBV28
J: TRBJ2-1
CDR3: CASSVAGATYNEQFF

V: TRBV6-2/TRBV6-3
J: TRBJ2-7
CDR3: CASSFPRTGKGGTYEQYF

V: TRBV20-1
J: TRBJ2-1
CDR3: CSAKGNILADFYNEQFF

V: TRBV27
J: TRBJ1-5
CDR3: CASSLFGGVDQPQHF

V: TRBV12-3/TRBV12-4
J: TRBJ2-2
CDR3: CASTIAGTGELFF

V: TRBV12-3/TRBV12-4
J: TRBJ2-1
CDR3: CASSLGLAGISEQFF

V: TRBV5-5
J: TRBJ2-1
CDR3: CASNFGSYNEQFF

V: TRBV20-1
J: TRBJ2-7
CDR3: CSARQNPYEQYF

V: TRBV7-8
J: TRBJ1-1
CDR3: CASSLGRTHTEAFF

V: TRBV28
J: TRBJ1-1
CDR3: CASSFRVNTEAFF

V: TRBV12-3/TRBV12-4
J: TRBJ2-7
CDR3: CASSFGTPYEQYF